The clone carrying this T cell receptor beta chain was recorded a few times. The antigen is undetermined. With 6 bases removed from V and 3 bases from J, the gap between germline ends came to 12 bases. Germline loops: CDR1 SNHLY, CDR2 FYNNEI. The CDR3 extends over 13 amino acids. The protocol was immunoSEQ multiplex PCR, while the TCRdb copy is restricted to in-frame clones and leaves out a portion. The sample records around 62,000 clones, more than 65% being singletons. This record comes from a study of OX40 agonist ivuxolimab in advanced cancers. Study observations and caveats: Low clonal expansion, among the lowest seen, marked partial responders at 0.1-3.0 mg/kg. Nonresponders, in some cases, also had low normalized T-cell clonal expansion.

The sample here was CD4+ or CD8+ T cells sorted from blood, taken in a trial of the OX40 agonist ivuxolimab. J is TRBJ2-7 and V is TRBV2; tentatively, D is TRBD2 (6 bases). The sequence was obtained from an adult with an advanced solid tumor such as melanoma, head and neck, liver or kidney cancer. The CDR3 nucleotides read TGTGCCAGCAGCCCGGGGGTCAGCTACGAGCAGTACTTC. It codes for CASSPGVSYEQYF.